This T cell receptor (beta chain) comes out of a study of cytomegalovirus exposure and HLA in healthy donors. Study outcomes and limitations: Later on, analysis showed that most CMV-associated TCR beta chains appeared to be HLA-restricted. Most TCR sequences showed up rarely, but some public TCRs showed up in many donors. TCR beta V- and J-gene trimming was later associated with a missense DCLRE1C variant.

The PCR was carried out with 60 Vbeta primers and 13 Jbeta primers. TCRdb keeps only in-frame clones here, not all; method: immunoSEQ multiplex PCR. The top ten hold roughly 3% of the sample, which has about 120,000 clones, about 71% seen once. For this clone: Its antigen remains unidentified.

Germline CDR1 reads MDHEN; CDR2 reads SYDVKM. The CDR3 is 14 amino acids. V was clipped by 6 bases and J by 5 bases, with 17 bases between them. This rearrangement joins TRBV28 to TRBJ2-7; no clear D gene. The sequenced sample was PBMCs. The source of this sequence is a woman in her forties or fifties in good health and CMV-seronegative. The CDR3 is CASSLGGLVHEQYF. The CDR3 DNA sequence: TGTGCCAGCAGCCTTGGTGGGCTCGTCCACGAGCAGTACTTC.